The 22 T cell receptor beta chains in this list originate from one sample, sequenced in a study of response to subunit inactivated influenza vaccine. TCRdb reprocessed the RT-PCR reads via MiXCR and lists one record per CDR3 protein. The sample shows roughly 500,000 distinct CDR3 sequences, around 25% of them seen only once. Sequencing was performed on CD4+ T cells sorted from PBMCs, taken roughly 5 days after vaccination. Receptors were obtained from a man aged 45-65 years who received an inactivated influenza vaccine.

The V call is TRBV24-1, the J call TRBJ2-3; 8 nucleotides align to TRBD1. Looked up from germline, CDR1 is KGHDR and CDR2 is SFDVKD. V lost 6 bases and J lost 0; bases outside the gene matches: 4. The CDR3 covers 15 residues. DNA for the CDR3: TGTGCCACCAGTTCAGGGGGCTTCAGCACAGATACGCAGTATTTT. Its protein product is CATSSGGFSTDTQYF.

This clonotype came up a few times. The chain couples TRBV27 to TRBJ2-5; possibly TRBD1 for D (5 bases). The CDR3 contains 13 residues. Germline V gives CDR1 MNHEY, CDR2 SMNVEV (reference sequence). Between the trimmed V and J ends, which lost 5 bases and 6 bases, there was a span of 13 bases. CDR3 region: CASSPDRFQTQYF. In nucleotides, the CDR3 is TGTGCCAGCAGTCCAGACAGATTCCAGACCCAGTACTTC.

Only a few counts were recorded for this clonotype. The V call is TRBV28, the J call TRBJ1-5, with TRBD1 matching 7 bases. Germline values: CDR1 MDHEN, CDR2 SYDVKM. This CDR3 region has 15 residues. V was pared by 6 bases and J by 0 bases, with 5 bases of the junction left unmatched. The CDR3 sequence: CASRLSGGSNQPQHF. DNA for the CDR3: TGTGCCAGCAGACTTTCAGGGGGTAGCAATCAGCCCCAGCATTTT. The variable domain in full, with the rest retrieved from reference TRBV28 and TRBJ1-5, is DVKVTQSSRYLVKRTGEKVFLECVQDMDHENMFWYRQDPGLGLRLIYFSYDVKMKEKGDIPEGYSVSREKKERFSLILESASTNQTSMYLCASRLSGGSNQPQHFGDGTRLSIL.

This clonotype was observed a few times. J is TRBJ1-6 and V is TRBV9; 10 positions agree with TRBD1. From germline, CDR1 is SGDLS and CDR2 YYNGEE. V shed 4 bases and J 9 bases; nucleotides not matched to a gene: 7. The CDR3 length is 15 residues. CDR3 DNA: TGTGCCAGCAGCACACAGACAGGGGGCTTTTCACCCCTCCACTTT. This sequence encodes CASSTQTGGFSPLHF.

In its sample, this clonotype was seen a few times. The genes are TRBV29-1 and TRBJ2-7, with 11 bases identical to TRBD1. The trim removed 1 base at V and 9 bases at J, leaving 8 bases unmatched. CDR1 SQVTM and CDR2 ANQGSEA come from the germline V gene. This CDR3 contains 14 residues. CDR3 sequence: CSVEAVDRGHVQYF. The CDR3 DNA reads TGCAGCGTTGAAGCGGTGGACAGGGGGCACGTGCAGTACTTC.

Only a few counts were recorded for this clonotype. The rearrangement uses TRBV28 and TRBJ1-6; D perhaps matches TRBD1 (6 bases). This CDR3 is built from 17 residues. CDR1 is MDHEN and CDR2 is SYDVKM in the germline V gene. The germline V and J ends were trimmed by 2 bases and 5 bases, with 16 bases remaining between them. The CDR3 region is CASSLRGWGANNSPLHF. DNA of the CDR3: TGTGCCAGCAGTTTAAGGGGGTGGGGTGCCAATAATTCACCCCTCCACTTT.

The J gene is TRBJ2-1, the V gene TRBV6-5; TRBD2 matches 8 bases. The junction had 4 bases not matched to a gene; V was cut back by 1 base and J by 2 bases. Germline V gene sequence: CDR1 MNHEY, CDR2 SVGAGI. CDR3 length: 16 amino acids. CDR3 bases: TGTGCCAGCAGTTACTTGGCGGGAGGAACCTACAATGAGCAGTTCTTC. It translates to CASSYLAGGTYNEQFF.

The chain is built from TRBV27 and TRBJ2-7; D gene ambiguous. V lost 0 bases to trimming and J lost 2 bases, with 11 bases between them. The CDR3 contains 15 residues. In germline, CDR1 is MNHEY, CDR2 SMNVEV (reference sequence). This CDR3 is CASSLSALRPYEQYF. As DNA, the CDR3 is TGTGCCAGCAGTTTATCTGCCCTACGCCCCTACGAGCAGTACTTC.

The chain recombines TRBV7-9 with TRBJ2-2, with D unclear. Trimming stripped 2 bases from V and 1 base from J, with 5 bases between. The CDR3 has 14 residues. Per germline, CDR1 SEHNR and CDR2 FQNEAQ (reference sequence). CDR3 protein: CASSLRENTGELFF. The CDR3 DNA is TGTGCCAGCAGCTTAAGGGAGAACACCGGGGAGCTGTTTTTT.

The chain joins TRBV6-5 to TRBJ2-5; no clear D. CDR1 and CDR2 from the germline V gene are MNHEY and SVGAGI. The CDR3 is 14 amino acids. V shed 2 bases and J shed 1 base, with 8 bases lying between them. The CDR3 DNA reads TGTGCCAGCAGTTACGGCCCAATCCAAGAGACCCAGTACTTC. Its translation: CASSYGPIQETQYF.

The chain employs TRBV5-5 and TRBJ2-5; D is uncertain. The germline V and J ends were trimmed by 7 bases and 7 bases, with 8 bases remaining between them. CDR1 is SGHKS and CDR2 is YYEKEE in the germline V gene (reference sequence). This CDR3 has 10 residues. CDR3 in amino acids: CASGVRTQYF. The CDR3 coding sequence is TGTGCCAGCGGCGTGCGGACCCAGTACTTC.

This clonotype was recorded a few times. The V and J genes are TRBV30 and TRBJ1-4; D not certain. CDR1 is GTSNPN and CDR2 is SVGIG in the germline V gene (reference sequence). V was pared by 3 bases and J by 6 bases, with 17 bases between. The CDR3 has 15 amino acids. CDR3 bases: TGTGCCTGGAGACCAGGAGTCGTGGGCGATGAAAAACTGTTTTTT. It yields the protein CAWRPGVVGDEKLFF.

The chain uses TRBV27 and TRBJ2-7; TRBD1 aligns across 8 bases. The V gene's germline CDR1 is MNHEY and CDR2 SMNVEV (reference sequence). The V gene end was trimmed by 4 bases and the J gene end by 1 base; junction bases not matched to a gene: 6. The CDR3 spans 15 residues. This CDR3 reads CASSSRQGLSYEQYF. Here the CDR3 DNA reads TGTGCCAGCAGTTCAAGACAGGGGCTGTCCTACGAGCAGTACTTC.

This clonotype has more than one count but fewer than ten. The J gene is TRBJ2-5, the V gene TRBV25-1; no reliable D call. Germline loops: CDR1 MGHDK, CDR2 SYGVNS. Trimming shortened V by 1 base and J by 2 bases, and 5 bases separated the two germline ends. CDR3 length: 13 residues. In nucleotides, the CDR3 is TGTGCCAGCAGTGAATTGTCTCAAGAGACCCAGTACTTC. Its translation: CASSELSQETQYF.

This chain joins TRBV7-6 and TRBJ2-1, with D possibly being TRBD1 or TRBD2 (5 bases each). CDR3 length equals 14 residues. Germline-derived CDR1 and CDR2 are SGHVS and FNYEAQ. V lost 5 bases and J lost 6, with 14 bases in between. The DNA for the CDR3 is TGTGCCAGCAGCCTAACCGGGACCTTCAATGAGCAGTTCTTC. Translating gives CASSLTGTFNEQFF.

The rearrangement links TRBV7-2 to TRBJ1-4; D gene uncertain. The germline CDR1 and CDR2 sequences are SGHTA and FQGNSA. This CDR3 has 12 amino acids. V lost 3 bases and J lost 12, with 11 bases in between. In DNA, the CDR3 is TGTGCCAGCAGCTTTCAATTTGGAGAACTGTTTTTT. It translates to CASSFQFGELFF.

This chain connects TRBV10-3 to TRBJ2-3; D is uncertain. Deletions cut 6 bases from V and 0 bases from J, with 10 bases between. CDR3 length: 14 amino acids. Germline V CDR1 and CDR2: ENHRY, SYGVKD. The CDR3 region is CAIRGALSTDTQYF. The CDR3, as DNA: TGTGCCATCAGGGGCGCGCTTAGCACAGATACGCAGTATTTT.

This clonotype has a handful of counts. The chain couples TRBV7-2 to TRBJ2-7; the D gene could be TRBD1 or TRBD2 (5 bases each). This CDR3 has 13 residues. Germline loops: CDR1 SGHTA, CDR2 FQGNSA. V dropped 7 bases and J dropped 5 bases, with 15 bases sitting between them. In nucleotides, the CDR3 is TGTGCCAGCACCTGGACAATCGGGAACGAGCAGTACTTC. Translation gives CASTWTIGNEQYF.

The CDR3 loop reads CSGGEAYEQYF. Here the CDR3 DNA reads TGCAGCGGAGGGGAAGCCTACGAGCAGTACTTC. This chain uses TRBV29-1 with TRBJ2-7; possibly TRBD1 or TRBD2 for D (5 bases each). With 7 bases removed from V and 2 bases from J, the gap between germline ends came to 9 bases. The germline gives CDR1 SQVTM, CDR2 ANQGSEA. This CDR3 contains 11 residues.

The chain carries TRBV6-2 or TRBV6-3 and TRBJ2-1; possible D gene TRBD2, 6 bases. Trimming stripped 7 bases from V and 9 bases from J, with 16 bases between. The CDR3 extends over 13 amino acids. Germline V gene lookup returns CDR1 MNHEY and CDR2 SVGEGT. CDR3 DNA: TGTGCCAGCAAGGAGCGGGTGGTGGGTGAGCAGTTCTTC. Translation: CASKERVVGEQFF.

CDR3 sequence: CASSLVRVGPGVSGNTIYF. As DNA, the CDR3 is TGTGCCAGCAGCTTAGTCCGTGTAGGACCGGGGGTCTCTGGAAACACCATATATTTT. The chain couples TRBV7-6 to TRBJ1-3, with D tentatively TRBD1 (5 bases). Germline assignment: CDR1 SGHVS and CDR2 FNYEAQ. V lost 1 base to trimming and J lost 0 bases, with 19 bases between them. This CDR3 is 19 amino acids long.

The V gene is TRBV19, the J gene TRBJ2-7; D is tentatively TRBD1 or TRBD2 (5 bases each). V was clipped by 5 bases and J by 7 bases, with 15 bases between them. The CDR3 is 13 residues long. The germline CDR1 and CDR2 sequences are LNHDA and SQIVND (reference sequence). CDR3 coding DNA: TGTGCCAGTAGTCCGGGACCCCTCGGTGAGCAGTACTTC. Its protein product is CASSPGPLGEQYF.